Below, 14 T cell receptor beta chains from the same sample are listed, as sequenced in a study of T-cell reconstitution after alpha-beta-depleted transplantation in children. Preparation of the TCRbeta library was carried out with unique molecular identifiers. TCRdb reprocessed the PCR reads with MiXCR, giving one entry per CDR3 protein. The sample has about a million distinct CDR3 sequences, 25% to 30% seen once. Sample: PBMCs, mostly from graft donor cells, taken 360 days after TCRalphabeta/CD19-depleted stem cell transplant. The receptors derive from a boy under two years old who had a stem cell transplant for SCID, so the T cells may come from the graft donor.

This clonotype was detected only a few times. This chain uses TRBV5-1 with TRBJ1-2; D not certain. The V end was cut by 0 bases, the J end by 0 bases, with 15 bases between. Germline V gene sequence: CDR1 SGHRS, CDR2 YFSETQ. There are 17 residues in the CDR3. CDR3 bases: TGCGCCAGCAGCTTGGTCTCTTCGACTGAAGCTAACTATGGCTACACCTTC. It encodes CASSLVSSTEANYGYTF.

The rearrangement links TRBV20-1 to TRBJ2-7; weak D call: TRBD1 (6 bases). Trimming pared 3 bases from V and 3 bases from J, leaving 15 bases between. The CDR3 runs to 14 residues. The germline CDR1 and CDR2 sequences are DFQATT and SNEGSKA (reference sequence). CDR3 amino acids: CSASQGHPLYEQYF. CDR3 nucleotide sequence: TGCAGTGCTAGTCAGGGACACCCTCTCTACGAGCAGTACTTC.

This clonotype was detected only once. J is TRBJ1-1 and V is TRBV5-1, with no clear D. Germline V CDR1 and CDR2: SGHRS, YFSETQ. The CDR3 consists of 14 residues. The germline V and J ends were trimmed by 2 bases and 0 bases, with 8 bases remaining between them. The CDR3 sequence: CASSFTPVNTEAFF. The CDR3 coding sequence is TGCGCCAGCAGCTTTACCCCGGTGAACACTGAAGCTTTCTTT.

The table lists this clonotype with many counts. The CDR3 coding sequence is TGTGCCAGCAGCCGGGCGTCTGAAGCTTTCTTT. Its protein product is CASSRASEAFF. V gene TRBV12-3 or TRBV12-4 combines with J gene TRBJ1-1; D gene ambiguous. The CDR3 length is 11 residues. Trimming took off 6 bases at V and 6 bases at J, with 8 bases between the two ends.

This clonotype was found a few times. The chain couples TRBV12-3 or TRBV12-4 to TRBJ2-3; D gene uncertain. The ends were cut back, 5 bases at V and 0 bases at J, with 12 bases in the middle. The CDR3 loop spans 15 amino acids. This CDR3 is CASSANTASTDTQYF. CDR3 in DNA: TGTGCCAGCAGTGCTAATACGGCTAGCACAGATACGCAGTATTTT.

The CDR3 region has the DNA TGCGCCAGCAGCTTGGGACTTTATGGCACAGATACGCAGTATTTT. Amino acid sequence: CASSLGLYGTDTQYF. The V and J genes are TRBV5-1 and TRBJ2-3; no definite D call. Germline CDR1 SGHRS, CDR2 YFSETQ. V dropped 0 bases and J dropped 1 base, with 9 bases sitting between them. This CDR3 is built from 15 residues.

The rearrangement uses TRBV6-1 and TRBJ1-1; no definite D call. Germline V gene sequence: CDR1 MNHNS, CDR2 SASEGT. CDR3 size: 17 residues. The ends were cut back, 4 bases at V and 0 bases at J, with 18 bases in the middle. Here the CDR3 reads CASSGPRSTSVNTEAFF. The CDR3 bases are TGTGCCAGCAGTGGTCCCCGGAGTACTTCCGTGAACACTGAAGCTTTCTTT.

This chain links TRBV24-1 with TRBJ2-3; a possible D gene is TRBD1 (5 bases). The CDR3 is 15 amino acids. V dropped 4 bases and J dropped 7 bases, with 17 bases sitting between them. The germline V gene has CDR1 KGHDR and CDR2 SFDVKD. The CDR3 DNA reads TGTGCCACCAGTGACCATCAACAGGACCCCTATACGCAGTATTTT. It codes for CATSDHQQDPYTQYF.

This chain connects TRBV20-1 to TRBJ2-7; D is ambiguous. The V and J ends lost 5 bases and 0 bases respectively, with 8 bases between them. CDR1 and CDR2 (germline): DFQATT, SNEGSKA (reference sequence). This CDR3 has 12 residues. CDR3 region: CSACPSSYEQYF. DNA of the CDR3: TGCAGTGCTTGCCCCAGCTCCTACGAGCAGTACTTC.

The chain combines TRBV12-3 or TRBV12-4 with TRBJ1-4, with D possibly TRBD1 on 5 matching bases. Between the trimmed V and J ends, which lost 3 bases and 7 bases, there was a span of 15 bases. This CDR3 contains 15 residues. CDR3 amino acids: CASSLGGISGEKLFF. The CDR3 DNA sequence: TGTGCCAGCAGTTTGGGGGGGATTAGCGGTGAAAAACTGTTTTTT.

This clonotype came up a few times. The chain uses TRBV4-1 and TRBJ2-3; either TRBD1 or TRBD2 may fit D (5 bases each). Germline CDR1 and CDR2: MGHRA and YSYEKL. The CDR3 length is 13 residues. V was clipped by 4 bases and J by 5 bases, with 10 bases between them. The CDR3 loop is CASSLRDGDTQYF. In nucleotides, the CDR3 is TGCGCCAGCAGCCTCCGGGACGGAGATACGCAGTATTTT.

The gene calls are TRBV5-1 and TRBJ2-5; TRBD1 matches 7 bases. J lost 5 bases, V lost 0 bases, and 7 bases had no gene match. CDR1 is SGHRS, CDR2 YFSETQ, per germline. The CDR3 totals 15 residues. The CDR3 spells CASSLVGGRGETQYF. Here the CDR3 DNA reads TGCGCCAGCAGCTTGGTAGGGGGCCGAGGGGAGACCCAGTACTTC.

The chain employs TRBV7-4 and TRBJ1-1, with unresolved D. The CDR3 totals 13 residues. Germline V gene data show CDR1 as SGHVT and CDR2 as SQSDAQ. V was trimmed by 4 bases and J by 0 bases, leaving 6 bases between them. CDR3 in DNA: TGTGCCAGCAGCTATATCATGAACACTGAAGCTTTCTTT. Translating it yields CASSYIMNTEAFF.

V gene TRBV7-8 combines with J gene TRBJ1-5; D perhaps matches TRBD1 (5 bases). V gave up 10 bases and J gave up 2 bases, with 15 bases separating them. CDR1 and CDR2 from the germline V gene are SGHVS and FQNEAQ. This CDR3 is built from 14 residues. The DNA of the CDR3 is TGTGCCACTGCAGGGAATCGGGGCAATCAGCCCCAGCATTTT. It codes for CATAGNRGNQPQHF.